This TCR beta chain was profiled in a study of human T cells and chemical hapten exposure (TCRdb year 2021). About the investigation overall: The libraries were sequenced as a pool, and the TCR yield per sample differed mostly because of small variations in library volumes within the pool. In alopecia patients, the study followed how the peripheral blood TCR repertoire changed in vivo over primary and secondary sensitization to diphenylcyclopropenone (DPC), a hapten. For every blood RNA sample, sequencing covered both the TCR alpha and TCR beta chains. Study-wide conclusions, independent of this receptor: DPC sensitization did not change how many TCRs were above 1 in 1000 frequency, and no evidence was found of alterations in global repertoire structure. Repeated subsampling changed both the strength of the expansion versus patch-test correlation and the threshold at which the correlation became significant.

The method behind the library was RACE. The sequencer listed for this sample is NextSeq 500. During library preparation, unique molecular identifiers were attached to individual cDNA molecules so that TCRs could be counted quantitatively and reproducibly. The authors' analysis ran thus. The median number of TCRs per sample was approximately 96,000, ranging from 23,224 to 690,600. V, J and CDR3 annotation of the TCR reads was performed with the Decombinator software suite. For PS versus PT1 abundance plots, all samples were subsampled to the same number of TCRs (28,000). Expanded TCRs were defined as absent before sensitization and observed at least eight times at the 2-week time point. Starting from the raw public reads, TCRdb applied fastp trimming at Q25, assembled clones with MiXCR and retained in-frame beta chains. Rows are combined by CDR3 protein, so each entry shows the most common genes and DNA. Here the V and J calls rest on TCRdb's processing, not on the authors' analysis. This sample has roughly 130,000 distinct CDR3 sequences in its table, and approximately 8.3% of those were observed once. The ten largest clones take up 1.5% to 2% of the sample.

The trim is 4 bases for V and 10 bases for J, with a gap of 12 bases between the germline ends. The germline V gene (reference sequence) provides CDR1 SGHNT and CDR2 YYREEE. Reading from cysteine to phenylalanine, the CDR3 counts 12 amino acids. The DNA shown is the 36-base CDR3, in frame from base 1. Concerning this clonotype: Its antigen is not yet known. The input lacks base qualities; no much larger clone sits a single base away.

Interpreted using the paper, the time point label stands for: healthy volunteer bleed at 2 weeks. Total RNA was extracted from unfractionated whole blood that had been collected in Tempus Blood RNA tubes. A few healthy volunteers were used as TCR sequencing controls and were bled at day 0, 2 weeks and 6 weeks. The receptor was isolated from a male donor in good health. Some clones in this sample may be carry-over from other donors' samples. Source material: whole blood. In this chain, TRBV5-4 is recombined with TRBJ2-1; the D gene is not confidently resolved. The CDR3 region: CASSNWSREQFF. In nucleotide form, the sequence is TGTGCCAGCAGCAATTGGTCTAGGGAGCAGTTCTTC. With the portions outside the CDR3 filled from the reference TRBV5-4 and TRBJ2-1 genes, the complete variable region becomes ETGVTQSPTHLIKTRGQQVTLRCSSQSGHNTVSWYQQALGQGPQFIFQYYREEENGRGNFPPRFSGLQFPNYSSELNVNALELDDSALYLCASSNWSREQFFGPGTRLTVL.